The 21 T cell receptor beta chains given below trace back to one sample, sequenced in a study of a mutant IDH1 vaccine in newly diagnosed glioma. Antigens of these TCRs are unknown. Measured with immunoSEQ multiplex PCR; TCRdb has only the in-frame clones, and not every one. The sample has about 58,000 clones; approximately 79% are singletons. The sample's time point: week 5, during vaccination. Vaccination used 300 ug of mutant IDH1 20-mer peptide per dose, with topical imiquimod. Sequencing was performed on PBMCs, taken from a glioma patient whose treatment included an IDH1 peptide vaccine. Source of these receptors: a woman aged 45-59 years with glioma.

In regard to this clone: Other DNA sequences in the same sample also yield this CDR3. The rearrangement links TRBV6-5 to TRBJ2-7; a weak D match, TRBD1 (6 bases). The germline gives CDR1 MNHEY, CDR2 SVGAGI. Trimming removed 4 bases from V and 0 bases from J, with 10 bases in between. This CDR3 contains 14 residues. CDR3 in DNA: TGTGCCAGCAGTTTACAGGGTACCTCCTACGAGCAGTACTTC. This encodes CASSLQGTSYEQYF.

V is TRBV11-2 and J is TRBJ2-5; D uncertain. V gave up 0 bases and J gave up 2 bases, with 13 bases separating them. The CDR3 is 16 residues long. The V gene's germline CDR1 is SGHAT and CDR2 FQNNGV. The CDR3 spells CASSLDFLYRQETQYF. The CDR3, as DNA: TGTGCCAGCAGCTTAGATTTCCTCTACCGACAAGAGACCCAGTACTTC.

In DNA, the CDR3 is TGTGCCAGCAGCCCCCACCCCCCGACAGGGGGAGCCCCTGAAGCTTTCTTT. Protein sequence: CASSPHPPTGGAPEAFF. V is TRBV9 and J is TRBJ1-1; 9 nucleotides agree with TRBD1. V was clipped by 4 bases and J by 6 bases; unmatched bases: 16. The CDR3 is 17 residues long. Germline CDR1 reads SGDLS; CDR2 reads YYNGEE.

This chain connects TRBV5-4 to TRBJ1-6; D possibly corresponds to TRBD1 (6 bases). The CDR3 has 16 residues. V gave up 4 bases and J gave up 6 bases, with 17 bases separating them. CDR1 and CDR2 from the germline V gene are SGHNT and YYREEE (reference sequence). The DNA of the CDR3 is TGTGCCAGCAGCCCAAAGGGGGGGCCGATTAATTCACCCCTCCACTTT. This gives the protein CASSPKGGPINSPLHF.

V and J are TRBV5-6 and TRBJ1-6; D is unclear. Germline V gives CDR1 SGHDT, CDR2 YYEEEE. This CDR3 comprises 14 residues. V gave up 6 bases and J gave up 6 bases, with 13 bases separating them. The CDR3 spells CASTYAASNSPLHF. The CDR3, as DNA: TGTGCCAGCACCTATGCGGCCTCTAATTCACCCCTCCACTTT. Using reference TRBV5-6 and TRBJ1-6 for the parts outside the CDR3, the full variable domain is DAGVTQSPTHLIKTRGQQVTLRCSPKSGHDTVSWYQQALGQGPQFIFQYYEEEERQRGNFPDRFSGHQFPNYSSELNVNALLLGDSALYLCASTYAASNSPLHFGNGTRLTVT.

The V and J genes are TRBV27 and TRBJ2-7; D is perhaps TRBD1 (6 bases). The CDR3 is 12 residues long. V was trimmed by 5 bases and J by 5 bases, leaving 10 bases between them. CDR1 and CDR2 (germline): MNHEY, SMNVEV (reference sequence). CDR3 coding DNA: TGTGCCAGCAGTCACAACAGGGACGAGCAGTACTTC. Amino acids: CASSHNRDEQYF.

This clone has a handful of counts. The chain links TRBV4-2 to TRBJ1-1; D gene uncertain. The V gene lost 0 bases and the J gene lost 4 bases, with 9 bases spanning the gap. There are 14 residues in the CDR3. Germline-derived CDR1 and CDR2 are LGHNA and YNFKEQ. The CDR3 DNA is TGTGCCAGCAGCCAAGATCCGCTTTTCACTGAAGCTTTCTTT. It specifies CASSQDPLFTEAFF.

This chain connects TRBV7-2 to TRBJ2-7, with a possible D match to TRBD2 (6 bases). The V end was cut by 4 bases, the J end by 3 bases, with 13 bases between. The germline CDR1 and CDR2 sequences are SGHTA and FQGNSA. CDR3 length equals 14 residues. This CDR3 is CASSYRTGDYEQYF. The DNA of the CDR3 is TGTGCCAGCAGCTACCGGACGGGGGACTACGAGCAGTACTTC.

This chain links TRBV5-6 with TRBJ1-4; D is unclear. The germline CDR1 and CDR2 sequences are SGHDT and YYEEEE. V was trimmed by 4 bases and J by 3 bases, leaving 13 bases between them. The CDR3 consists of 15 residues. Written as DNA, the CDR3 is TGTGCCAGCAGCAGGGTCAGTCCGGCTAATGAAAAACTGTTTTTT. Residues: CASSRVSPANEKLFF.

This clone was observed a few times. This chain joins TRBV6-1 and TRBJ1-6; D gene ambiguous. Looked up from germline, CDR1 is MNHNS and CDR2 is SASEGT. The ends were cut back, 7 bases at V and 12 bases at J, with 13 bases in the middle. The CDR3 is 12 residues long. CDR3 protein: CASTSLMVPLHF. The DNA of the CDR3 is TGTGCCAGCACCTCCCTTATGGTACCCCTCCACTTT.

This clone was detected once. The rearrangement links TRBV27 to TRBJ2-7, with 9 bases matching TRBD1. The junction had 9 bases not matched to a gene; V was cut back by 5 bases and J by 4 bases. CDR3 length: 15 amino acids. From germline, CDR1 is MNHEY and CDR2 SMNVEV (reference sequence). CDR3 DNA: TGTGCCAGCAGTCTACCCGGGACAGGGAGGTACGAGCAGTACTTC. It encodes CASSLPGTGRYEQYF.

The CDR3 DNA is TGTGCCAGCAGCTCAGAGACAGGGGCGAATTCACCCCTCCACTTT. It encodes CASSSETGANSPLHF. The chain combines TRBV5-6 with TRBJ1-6; 8 bases agree with TRBD1. The J segment lost 7 bases and the V segment lost 3 bases, leaving 6 bases of the junction unmatched. Germline V CDR1 and CDR2: SGHDT, YYEEEE. The CDR3 contains 15 residues.

The gene calls are TRBV19 and TRBJ1-3; D perhaps matches TRBD1 (5 bases). Germline V gives CDR1 LNHDA, CDR2 SQIVND (reference sequence). This CDR3 is built from 16 residues. Trimming removed 3 bases at V and 0 bases at J, with 12 bases between. CDR3 sequence: CASSIEGLFSGNTIYF. CDR3 in DNA: TGTGCCAGTAGTATTGAGGGGCTCTTCTCTGGAAACACCATATATTTT.

V usage is TRBV7-9 and J usage is TRBJ2-7; D is unclear. Germline assignment: CDR1 SEHNR and CDR2 FQNEAQ (reference sequence). V lost 1 base, J lost 2 bases, and 6 bases lay in between. This CDR3 comprises 13 residues. The CDR3 bases are TGTGCCAGCAGCTTAGTTCCTACCTACGAGCAGTACTTC. Translating gives CASSLVPTYEQYF.

The rearrangement uses TRBV5-6 and TRBJ2-7, with unresolved D. V dropped 4 bases and J dropped 3 bases, with 5 bases sitting between them. This CDR3 spans 11 amino acids. Looked up from germline, CDR1 is SGHDT and CDR2 is YYEEEE. The CDR3 region is CASSTLYEQYF. Written as DNA, the CDR3 is TGTGCCAGCAGCACCCTCTACGAGCAGTACTTC.

This clone came up a few times. This sequence joins TRBV29-1 and TRBJ1-1; 7 bases fit TRBD1. The V gene's germline CDR1 is SQVTM and CDR2 ANQGSEA. The trim removed 5 bases at V and 0 bases at J, leaving 3 bases unmatched. The CDR3 contains 13 residues. The CDR3 sequence is CSVSRGMNTEAFF. In DNA, the CDR3 is TGCAGCGTTTCCAGGGGGATGAACACTGAAGCTTTCTTT.

The chain has TRBV18 and TRBJ2-7, with a possible D match to TRBD2 (5 bases). This CDR3 spans 14 amino acids. From germline, CDR1 is KGHSH and CDR2 LQKENI. V lost 3 bases and J 1 base, leaving 10 bases between the germline ends. The CDR3, as DNA: TGTGCCAGCTCACCTAAACCGGGATCCTACGAGCAGTACTTC. Translating it yields CASSPKPGSYEQYF.

This clone showed up just a few times. The CDR3 sequence is CASSFDRPRDYTF. The DNA of the CDR3 is TGCGCCAGCAGCTTTGACAGGCCTCGAGACTACACCTTC. V gene TRBV5-1 combines with J gene TRBJ1-2; D may be TRBD1 (6 bases). CDR3 length equals 13 residues. V gave up 2 bases and J gave up 10 bases, with 15 bases separating them. Germline CDR1 SGHRS, CDR2 YFSETQ.

CDR3 sequence reads: CASSYFRGKGNEAFF. The CDR3 bases are TGTGCCAGCAGTTACTTCAGGGGAAAGGGGAATGAAGCTTTCTTT. V usage is TRBV6-6 and J usage is TRBJ1-1; a weak D match, TRBD1 (6 bases). The CDR3 is 15 residues long. The V and J ends lost 1 base and 7 bases respectively, with 16 bases between them. The V gene's germline CDR1 is MNHNY and CDR2 SVGAGI (reference sequence).

V usage is TRBV7-2 and J usage is TRBJ2-7, with 9 bases matching TRBD1. Germline assignment: CDR1 SGHTA and CDR2 FQGNSA. V lost 5 bases and J lost 5; bases outside the gene matches: 4. The CDR3 has 13 amino acids. CDR3 sequence: CASSARTGDEQYF. CDR3 in DNA: TGTGCCAGCAGCGCCCGGACAGGGGACGAGCAGTACTTC.

The gene calls are TRBV5-1 and TRBJ2-2, with 8 bases aligning to TRBD2. Germline lookup yields CDR1 SGHRS and CDR2 YFSETQ. The CDR3 is 16 residues long. V was pared by 2 bases and J by 6 bases, with 9 bases of the junction left unmatched. The CDR3 reads CASSFDIGTRPGELFF. Written as DNA, the CDR3 is TGCGCCAGCAGCTTCGATATAGGGACTAGGCCCGGGGAGCTGTTTTTT.